The rows below give T cell receptor beta chains drawn from one sample of a study of blood T cell repertoires in COVID-19. Clones were sequenced by immunoSEQ multiplex PCR, and TCRdb holds only the in-frame ones, with some missing. The repertoire holds more than 95,000 clones, with over 55% as singletons. Sequenced sample: peripheral blood. These receptors all come from an older woman with acute or convalescent COVID-19. The CDR3 runs from the conserved cysteine through the conserved F or W. The order of the fields is D gene, J gene, V gene, CDR3 length, clone size, CDR3 DNA, CDR3 protein. A D gene is named only where the DNA matches it firmly. The size of a clone is reported for some rows only, either as once, few or many, or as a class for expanded clones.

TRBD2	TRBJ2-3	TRBV28	16	.	TGTGCCAGCAGTTTCCTCACTAGCGGGGGCACAGATACGCAGTATTTT	CASSFLTSGGTDTQYF
.	TRBJ1-3	TRBV30	14	.	TGTGCCTGGAGTGTTGGGCAGACTGGAAACACCATATATTTT	CAWSVGQTGNTIYF
.	TRBJ1-1	TRBV6-6	15	.	TGTGCCAGCAGTTACGAAGGACATGGTGCTTTGGGAGCTTTCTTT	CASSYEGHGALGAFF
TRBD2	TRBJ2-1	TRBV10-3	13	.	TGTGCCACCGGACTAGCGGGGGTCAATGAGCAGTTCTTC	CATGLAGVNEQFF
TRBD1	TRBJ1-1	TRBV10-2	15	.	TGCGCCAGCAGTGGGTTACAGGGGATGAACACTGAAGCTTTCTTT	CASSGLQGMNTEAFF
TRBD1	TRBJ2-3	TRBV28	13	.	TGTGCCAGCAGTGCCGTATTGGACAGGGAAAGGTATTTT	CASSAVLDRERYF
TRBD2	TRBJ2-7	TRBV9	15	once	TGTGCCAGCAGCGTAGTAGAAGCGGGGCCCCTGGAGCAGTACTTC	CASSVVEAGPLEQYF
.	TRBJ1-6	TRBV6-2/TRBV6-3	14	.	TGTGCCAGCAGTTACTCGGTAGGGGCTCCGACCCTCCACTTT	CASSYSVGAPTLHF
TRBD2	TRBJ2-3	TRBV2	15	.	TGTGCCAGCAGGGAAACCGGGACTAGGACCCTCACGCAGTATTTT	CASRETGTRTLTQYF
TRBD1	TRBJ1-2	TRBV9	16	.	TGTGCCAGCAGCGTAGGACAGGGGGCCACTAGCTATGGCTACACCTTC	CASSVGQGATSYGYTF
.	TRBJ1-4	TRBV27	13	once	TGTGCCACCGGCCAGGGCCGGAATGAAAAACTGTTTTTT	CATGQGRNEKLFF
TRBD1	TRBJ1-1	TRBV19	14	.	TGTGCCAGTAGACCCGGGACAGGGGCCACTGAAGCTTTCTTT	CASRPGTGATEAFF
TRBD1	TRBJ2-5	TRBV29-1	14	.	TGCAGCGTTTGTCCCAGGGGGTACCAAGAGACCCAGTACTTC	CSVCPRGYQETQYF
.	TRBJ1-1	TRBV18	11	.	TGTGCCAGCTCTCAGAACACTGAAGCTTTCTTT	CASSQNTEAFF
.	TRBJ2-2	TRBV24-1	16	.	TGTGCCACCAGTGATCCCGACAGGAGAGGCACCGGGGAGCTGTTTTTT	CATSDPDRRGTGELFF
.	TRBJ2-5	TRBV7-9	14	.	TGTGCCAGCAGCTTAATGAGAGATAGAAAGACCCAGTACTTC	CASSLMRDRKTQYF